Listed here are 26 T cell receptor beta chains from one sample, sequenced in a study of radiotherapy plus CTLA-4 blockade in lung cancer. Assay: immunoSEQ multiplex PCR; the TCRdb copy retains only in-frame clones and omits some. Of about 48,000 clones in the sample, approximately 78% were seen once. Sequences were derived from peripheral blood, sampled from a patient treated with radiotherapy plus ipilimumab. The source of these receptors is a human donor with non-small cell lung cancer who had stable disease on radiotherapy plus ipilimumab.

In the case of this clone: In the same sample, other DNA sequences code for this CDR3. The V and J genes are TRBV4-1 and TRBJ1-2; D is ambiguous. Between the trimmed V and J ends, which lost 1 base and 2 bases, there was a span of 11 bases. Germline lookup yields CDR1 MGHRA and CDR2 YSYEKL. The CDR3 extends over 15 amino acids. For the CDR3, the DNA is TGCGCCAGCAGCCAAGCGGGAGGTGAAAACTATGGCTACACCTTC. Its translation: CASSQAGGENYGYTF.

This CDR3 is CASSLDHRPGGDTQYF. The DNA for the CDR3 is TGTGCCAGCAGCTTGGACCATAGACCGGGGGGCGATACGCAGTATTTT. This sequence joins TRBV5-4 and TRBJ2-3; D may be TRBD2 (7 bases). The CDR3 length is 16 residues. Between the trimmed V and J ends, which lost 0 bases and 6 bases, there was a span of 17 bases. Germline values: CDR1 SGHNT, CDR2 YYREEE (reference sequence).

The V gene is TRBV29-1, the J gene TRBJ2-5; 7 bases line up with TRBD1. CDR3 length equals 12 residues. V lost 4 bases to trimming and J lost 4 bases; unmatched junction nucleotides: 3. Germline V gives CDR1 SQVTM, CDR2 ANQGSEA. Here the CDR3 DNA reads TGCAGCGTTGCGACAGGGTCAGAGACCCAGTACTTC. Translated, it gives CSVATGSETQYF.

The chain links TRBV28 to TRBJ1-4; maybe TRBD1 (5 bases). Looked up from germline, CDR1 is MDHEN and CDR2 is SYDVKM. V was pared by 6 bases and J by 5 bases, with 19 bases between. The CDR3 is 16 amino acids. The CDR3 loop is CASRPPDAGWNEKLFF. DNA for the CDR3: TGTGCCAGCAGACCACCAGACGCAGGGTGGAATGAAAAACTGTTTTTT.

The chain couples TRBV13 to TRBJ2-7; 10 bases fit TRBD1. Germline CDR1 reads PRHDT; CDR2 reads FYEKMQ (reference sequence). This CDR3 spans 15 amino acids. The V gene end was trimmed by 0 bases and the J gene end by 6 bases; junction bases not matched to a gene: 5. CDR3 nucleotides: TGTGCCAGCAGCTTAGGAGACAGGGGGCGCGGCGAGCAGTACTTC. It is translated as CASSLGDRGRGEQYF.

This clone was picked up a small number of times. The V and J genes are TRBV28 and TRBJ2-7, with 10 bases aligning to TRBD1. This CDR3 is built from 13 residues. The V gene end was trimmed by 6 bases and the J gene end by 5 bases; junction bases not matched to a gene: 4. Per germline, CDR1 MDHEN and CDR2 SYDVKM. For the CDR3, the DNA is TGTGCCAGCAGAGGGACAGGGGTGCACGAGCAGTACTTC. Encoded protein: CASRGTGVHEQYF.

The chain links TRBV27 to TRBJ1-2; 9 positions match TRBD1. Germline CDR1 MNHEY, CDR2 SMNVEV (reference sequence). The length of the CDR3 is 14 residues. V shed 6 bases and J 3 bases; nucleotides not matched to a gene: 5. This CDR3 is CASRQQGADYGYTF. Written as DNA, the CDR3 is TGTGCCAGCAGACAACAGGGGGCGGACTATGGCTACACCTTC.

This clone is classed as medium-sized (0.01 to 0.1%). CDR3 region: CASTDWYTQYF. The CDR3 DNA reads TGTGCCAGCACCGACTGGTATACGCAGTATTTT. This chain links TRBV25-1 with TRBJ2-3, with D hard to call. V lost 7 bases to trimming and J lost 7 bases, with 9 bases between them. The CDR3 is made up of 11 amino acids. Germline-derived CDR1 and CDR2 are MGHDK and SYGVNS.

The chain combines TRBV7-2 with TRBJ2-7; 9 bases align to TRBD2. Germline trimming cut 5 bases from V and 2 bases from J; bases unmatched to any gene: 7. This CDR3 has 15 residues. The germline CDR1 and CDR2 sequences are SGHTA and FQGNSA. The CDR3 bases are TGTGCCAGCAGCCGTAGCGGGAGCCCCACCTACGAGCAGTACTTC. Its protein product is CASSRSGSPTYEQYF.

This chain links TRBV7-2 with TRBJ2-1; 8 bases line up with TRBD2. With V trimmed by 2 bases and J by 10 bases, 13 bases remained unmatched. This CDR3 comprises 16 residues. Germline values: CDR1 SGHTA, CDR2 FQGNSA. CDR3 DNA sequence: TGTGCCAGCAGCTTACCATCTCCAGCTGGACTAGCAGAGCAGTTCTTC. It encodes CASSLPSPAGLAEQFF. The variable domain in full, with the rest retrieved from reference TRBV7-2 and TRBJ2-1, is GAGVSQSPSNKVTEKGKDVELRCDPISGHTALYWYRQSLGQGLEFLIYFQGNSAPDKSGLPSDRFSAERTGGSVSTLTIQRTQQEDSAVYLCASSLPSPAGLAEQFFGPGTRLTVL.

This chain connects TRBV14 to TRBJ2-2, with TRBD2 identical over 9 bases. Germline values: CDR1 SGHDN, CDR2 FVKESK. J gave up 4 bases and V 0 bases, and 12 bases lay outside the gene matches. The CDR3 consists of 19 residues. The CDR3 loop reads CASSQDNPRGRASTGELFF. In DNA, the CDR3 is TGTGCCAGCAGCCAAGATAACCCCCGCGGGAGGGCGAGCACCGGGGAGCTGTTTTTT.

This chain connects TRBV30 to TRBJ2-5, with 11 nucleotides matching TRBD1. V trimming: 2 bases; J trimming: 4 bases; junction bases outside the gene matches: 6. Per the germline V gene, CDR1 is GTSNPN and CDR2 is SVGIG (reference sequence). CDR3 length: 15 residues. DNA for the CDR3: TGTGCCTGGAGTCCAGGACAGGGGGCCGGAGAGACCCAGTACTTC. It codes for CAWSPGQGAGETQYF.

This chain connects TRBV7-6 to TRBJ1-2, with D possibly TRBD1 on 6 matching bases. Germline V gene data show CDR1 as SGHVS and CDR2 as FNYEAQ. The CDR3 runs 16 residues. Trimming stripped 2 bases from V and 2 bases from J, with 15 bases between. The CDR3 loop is CASSLMGGQRNYGYTF. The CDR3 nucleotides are TGTGCCAGCAGCTTAATGGGCGGACAGAGAAACTATGGCTACACCTTC.

Written as DNA, the CDR3 is TGCAGTGCTAGCGGGAGCGTTGAGCAGTTCTTC. Its protein is CSASGSVEQFF. The genes are TRBV20-1 and TRBJ2-1; TRBD2 is a possible D gene (6 bases). Trimming stripped 3 bases from V and 9 bases from J, with 9 bases between. Germline V gene data show CDR1 as DFQATT and CDR2 as SNEGSKA (reference sequence). This CDR3 contains 11 residues.

The CDR3 reads CSVAPLVLDEQFF. The CDR3 DNA reads TGCAGCGTCGCCCCTCTAGTATTGGATGAGCAGTTCTTC. The chain recombines TRBV29-1 with TRBJ2-1; D not certain. The germline V and J ends were trimmed by 6 bases and 8 bases, with 17 bases remaining between them. The CDR3 totals 13 residues. Per germline, CDR1 SQVTM and CDR2 ANQGSEA.

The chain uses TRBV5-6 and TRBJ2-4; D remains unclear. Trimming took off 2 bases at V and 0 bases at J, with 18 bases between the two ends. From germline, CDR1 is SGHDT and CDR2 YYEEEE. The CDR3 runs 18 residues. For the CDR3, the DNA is TGTGCCAGCAGCTTATCATTTGAGACATTCCTAGCCAAAAACATTCAGTACTTC. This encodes CASSLSFETFLAKNIQYF.

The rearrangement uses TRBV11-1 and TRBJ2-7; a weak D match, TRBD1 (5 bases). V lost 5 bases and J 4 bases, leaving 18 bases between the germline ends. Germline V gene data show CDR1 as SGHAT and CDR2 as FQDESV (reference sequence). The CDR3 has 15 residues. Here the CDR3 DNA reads TGTGCCAGCAGCCCCGGACACCAGGCCTTTTACGAGCAGTACTTC. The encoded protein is CASSPGHQAFYEQYF. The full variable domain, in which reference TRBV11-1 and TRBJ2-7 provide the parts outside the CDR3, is EAEVAQSPRYKITEKSQAVAFWCDPISGHATLYWYRQILGQGPELLVQFQDESVVDDSQLPKDRFSAERLKGVDSTLKIQPAELGDSAMYLCASSPGHQAFYEQYFGPGTRLTVT.

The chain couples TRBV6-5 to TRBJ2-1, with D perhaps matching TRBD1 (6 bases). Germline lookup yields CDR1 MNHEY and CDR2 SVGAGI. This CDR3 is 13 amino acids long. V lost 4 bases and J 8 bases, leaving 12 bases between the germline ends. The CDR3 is CASSSRQVDEQFF. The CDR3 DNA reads TGTGCCAGCAGTTCCCGACAGGTGGATGAGCAGTTCTTC.

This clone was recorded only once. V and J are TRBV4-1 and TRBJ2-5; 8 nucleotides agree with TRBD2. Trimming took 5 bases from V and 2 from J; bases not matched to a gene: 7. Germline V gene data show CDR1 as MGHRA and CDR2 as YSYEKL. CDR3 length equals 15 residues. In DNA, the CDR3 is TGCGCCAGCAGCTACTCACTAGCGGATCAAGAGACCCAGTACTTC. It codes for CASSYSLADQETQYF.

Here the CDR3 reads CASTFRETQYF. The CDR3 nucleotides are TGTGCCAGCACTTTTCGAGAGACCCAGTACTTC. This chain joins TRBV28 and TRBJ2-5; D remains ambiguous. Trimming left V 7 bases short and J 4 bases short, with 7 bases between. Per germline, CDR1 MDHEN and CDR2 SYDVKM. The CDR3 extends over 11 amino acids.

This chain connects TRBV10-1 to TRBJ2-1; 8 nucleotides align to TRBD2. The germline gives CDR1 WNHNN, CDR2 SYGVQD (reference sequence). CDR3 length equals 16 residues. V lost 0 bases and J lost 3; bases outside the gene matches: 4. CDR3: CASSESASGGYNEQFF. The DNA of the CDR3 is TGCGCCAGCAGTGAGTCGGCGAGCGGGGGCTACAATGAGCAGTTCTTC.

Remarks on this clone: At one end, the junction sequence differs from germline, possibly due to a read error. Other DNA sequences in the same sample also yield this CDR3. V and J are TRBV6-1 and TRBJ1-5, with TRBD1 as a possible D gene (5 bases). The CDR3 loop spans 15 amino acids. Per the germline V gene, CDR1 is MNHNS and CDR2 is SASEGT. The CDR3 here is CASSESISGTEPQHF. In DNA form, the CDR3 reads TGCGCCAGCAGTGAAAGTATTAGCGGGACGGAGCCCCAGCATTTT.

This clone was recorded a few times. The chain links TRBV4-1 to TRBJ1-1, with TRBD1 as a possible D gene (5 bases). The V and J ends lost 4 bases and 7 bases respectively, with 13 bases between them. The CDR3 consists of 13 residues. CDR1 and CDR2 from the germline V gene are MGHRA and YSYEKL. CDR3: CASSPQGGYEAFF. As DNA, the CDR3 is TGCGCCAGCAGCCCCCAGGGAGGGTATGAAGCTTTCTTT.

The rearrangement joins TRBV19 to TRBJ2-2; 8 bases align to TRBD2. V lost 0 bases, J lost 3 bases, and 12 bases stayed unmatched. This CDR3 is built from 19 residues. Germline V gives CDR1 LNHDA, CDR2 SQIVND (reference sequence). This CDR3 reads CASSIDRVSGIWDTGELFF. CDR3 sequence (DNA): TGTGCCAGTAGTATAGATCGAGTTAGCGGGATTTGGGACACCGGGGAGCTGTTTTTT.

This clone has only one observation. The CDR3 here is CASSRGGAAEETQYF. CDR3 DNA sequence: TGCGCCAGCAGTCGGGGGGGCGCCGCGGAAGAGACCCAGTACTTC. The rearrangement links TRBV23-1 to TRBJ2-5; the D gene is possibly TRBD2 (7 bases). TRBV23-1 is identified as an open reading frame with a role that is uncertain. Trimming left V 4 bases short and J 3 bases short, with 15 bases between. CDR3 length equals 15 residues.

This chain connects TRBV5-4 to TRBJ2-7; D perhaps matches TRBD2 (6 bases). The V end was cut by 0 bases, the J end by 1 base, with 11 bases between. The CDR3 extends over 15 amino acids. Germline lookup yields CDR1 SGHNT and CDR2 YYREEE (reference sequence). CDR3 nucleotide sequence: TGTGCCAGCAGCTTGGGTGGGACTCTTTCCTACGAGCAGTACTTC. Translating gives CASSLGGTLSYEQYF. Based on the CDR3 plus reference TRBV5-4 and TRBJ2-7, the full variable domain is ETGVTQSPTHLIKTRGQQVTLRCSSQSGHNTVSWYQQALGQGPQFIFQYYREEENGRGNFPPRFSGLQFPNYSSELNVNALELDDSALYLCASSLGGTLSYEQYFGPGTRLTVT.